Listed below are T cell receptor beta chains from one sample, sequenced in a study of Graves' ophthalmopathy and Graves' hyperthyroidism. TCRdb itself ran the multiplex PCR reads through MiXCR, one entry per CDR3 protein. The sample shows around 1,200,000 distinct CDR3 sequences, roughly 35% of them seen only once. The sequenced sample consisted of peripheral blood or thyroid tissue (not recorded which). The receptors were gathered from an adult man with Graves' hyperthyroidism. CDR3s include the opening cysteine and the closing phenylalanine or tryptophan. The D gene is left open where the match is weak. The size of a clone is reported for some rows only, either as once, few or many, or as a class for expanded clones.

clone_size: few; j_call: TRBJ1-5; d_call: .; v_call: TRBV5-5; cdr3_nt: TGTGCCAGCAGCTTGATCCCCCTGGGCAATCAGCCCCAGCATTTT; cdr3_aa: CASSLIPLGNQPQHF
clone_size: .; j_call: TRBJ1-1; d_call: .; v_call: TRBV29-1; cdr3_nt: TGCAGCGTTGAACTTCTGGGGAGGGGCACTGAAGCTTTCTTT; cdr3_aa: CSVELLGRGTEAFF
clone_size: .; j_call: TRBJ1-1; d_call: .; v_call: TRBV5-1; cdr3_nt: TGCGCCAGCAGCCCCGGGACGGGGACTGGAGCTTTCTTT; cdr3_aa: CASSPGTGTGAFF
clone_size: once; j_call: TRBJ2-7; d_call: .; v_call: TRBV29-1; cdr3_nt: TGCAGCGTTGAAGCAAGAGATTACAATGAGCAGTACTTC; cdr3_aa: CSVEARDYNEQYF
clone_size: .; j_call: TRBJ2-7; d_call: .; v_call: TRBV7-2; cdr3_nt: TGTGCCAGCACCTCAAAAACGGCCTACGAGCAGTACTTC; cdr3_aa: CASTSKTAYEQYF
clone_size: many; j_call: TRBJ1-5; d_call: .; v_call: TRBV20-1; cdr3_nt: TGCAGTGCTAGACAGCTAGAGCCGGGGCCCCAGCATTTT; cdr3_aa: CSARQLEPGPQHF
clone_size: many; j_call: TRBJ2-7; d_call: TRBD1; v_call: TRBV7-8; cdr3_nt: TGTGCCAGCAGCCATCGACAGGGCGCCGGCGAGCAGTACTTC; cdr3_aa: CASSHRQGAGEQYF
clone_size: .; j_call: TRBJ2-5; d_call: .; v_call: TRBV20-1; cdr3_nt: TGCAGTGCTAGTGACATTCGCGAGACCCAGTACTTC; cdr3_aa: CSASDIRETQYF
clone_size: few; j_call: TRBJ1-5; d_call: .; v_call: TRBV6-2/TRBV6-3; cdr3_nt: TGTGCCAGCAGAGGGGCCCAGCCCCAGCATTTT; cdr3_aa: CASRGAQPQHF
clone_size: many; j_call: TRBJ1-5; d_call: .; v_call: TRBV20-1; cdr3_nt: TGCAGTGCTACGGGAGCTAGCAATCAGCCCCAGCATTTT; cdr3_aa: CSATGASNQPQHF
clone_size: once; j_call: TRBJ1-3; d_call: .; v_call: TRBV2; cdr3_nt: TGTGCCAGCAGTCGGACGAGCTATGGCTACACCATATATTTT; cdr3_aa: CASSRTSYGYTIYF
clone_size: .; j_call: TRBJ1-1; d_call: .; v_call: TRBV10-3; cdr3_nt: TGTGCCATCAGCAAGAAGCGGGGGGACACTGAAGCTTTCTTT; cdr3_aa: CAISKKRGDTEAFF
clone_size: .; j_call: TRBJ1-1; d_call: TRBD1; v_call: TRBV6-6; cdr3_nt: TGTGCCAGCAGTTATAACAGGGGCACTGAAGCTTTCTTT; cdr3_aa: CASSYNRGTEAFF
clone_size: .; j_call: TRBJ2-7; d_call: .; v_call: TRBV6-5; cdr3_nt: TGTGCCAGCAGTTATGTCGGCAGTGCCTACGAGCAGTACTTC; cdr3_aa: CASSYVGSAYEQYF
clone_size: once; j_call: TRBJ2-5; d_call: TRBD2; v_call: TRBV25-1; cdr3_nt: TGTGCCAGCGTAGTACTAGCGGGAGTTGGGGAGACCCAGTACTTC; cdr3_aa: CASVVLAGVGETQYF
clone_size: .; j_call: TRBJ1-1; d_call: .; v_call: TRBV2; cdr3_nt: TGTGCCAGCAGTGAAGTCGGGGGTAGGAACACTGAAGCTTTCTTT; cdr3_aa: CASSEVGGRNTEAFF